The 32 T cell receptor beta chains listed next were all sequenced from one sample in a study of brain T cells in children with intractable seizures. Data came from immunoSEQ multiplex PCR; TCRdb stores just in-frame clones and leaves some out. The sample records 50,000 to 75,000 clones, around 96% being singletons. Here the sequenced sample was peripheral blood, taken at surgery. These receptors were collected from a boy younger than two with focal cortical dysplasia and intractable seizures.

The chain employs TRBV27 and TRBJ2-7, with 10 bases fitting TRBD1. Germline V gene lookup returns CDR1 MNHEY and CDR2 SMNVEV (reference sequence). This CDR3 spans 14 amino acids. V was clipped by 3 bases and J by 3 bases; unmatched bases: 2. Here the CDR3 DNA reads TGTGCCAGCAGTTTTGGACAGGGGGGCTACGAGCAGTACTTC. Encoded protein: CASSFGQGGYEQYF.

This clone occurred once. This chain links TRBV4-3 with TRBJ2-3; 10 nucleotides line up with TRBD2. The germline V gene has CDR1 LGHNA and CDR2 YSLEER. The length of the CDR3 is 16 residues. Germline trimming cut 3 bases from V and 1 base from J; bases unmatched to any gene: 4. CDR3 DNA: TGCGCCAGCAGCCAGATGCTAGCGGGAGGCACAGATACGCAGTATTTT. This encodes CASSQMLAGGTDTQYF.

This chain links TRBV2 with TRBJ1-5, with D hard to call. CDR3 length: 15 amino acids. CDR1 is SNHLY and CDR2 is FYNNEI in the germline V gene. V was pared by 7 bases and J by 3 bases, with 16 bases between. The CDR3 DNA reads TGTGCCAGCACAGAACAGCGTAATCTCAATCAGCCCCAGCATTTT. This encodes CASTEQRNLNQPQHF.

This clone was seen just once. The chain has TRBV29-1 and TRBJ2-5; possible D gene TRBD2, 5 bases. The CDR3 is 16 residues long. Germline V gene sequence: CDR1 SQVTM, CDR2 ANQGSEA. Trimming pared 1 base from V and 4 bases from J, leaving 19 bases between. The CDR3: CSVEGTKRPAGETQYF. The DNA for the CDR3 is TGCAGCGTTGAAGGAACGAAGCGGCCAGCAGGAGAGACCCAGTACTTC.

The rearrangement uses TRBV24-1 and TRBJ1-2, with a weak D call TRBD1 (6 bases). Between the trimmed V and J ends, which lost 0 bases and 2 bases, there was a span of 6 bases. The length of the CDR3 is 14 residues. The germline V gene encodes CDR1 KGHDR and CDR2 SFDVKD. The CDR3 protein is CATSDLTGNYGYTF. The CDR3 region has the DNA TGTGCCACCAGTGATTTGACAGGGAACTATGGCTACACCTTC.

The chain combines TRBV7-3 with TRBJ1-1, with D unresolved. Germline CDR1 SGHTA, CDR2 FQGTGA. The CDR3 covers 13 residues. Deletions cut 5 bases from V and 0 bases from J, with 7 bases between. The CDR3 sequence is CASSRQMNTEAFF. CDR3 sequence (DNA): TGTGCCAGCAGCCGGCAGATGAACACTGAAGCTTTCTTT.

The chain couples TRBV5-6 to TRBJ1-3, with D maybe TRBD1 (6 bases). Germline V CDR1 and CDR2: SGHDT, YYEEEE. The ends were cut back, 5 bases at V and 2 bases at J, with 14 bases in the middle. The CDR3 is made up of 15 amino acids. The CDR3 reads CASSRRGAAGNTIYF. CDR3 coding DNA: TGTGCCAGCAGTCGCCGGGGGGCAGCTGGAAACACCATATATTTT.

CDR3 residues: CASSRAGGPTDTQYF. The CDR3 coding sequence is TGTGCCAGTAGCCGAGCGGGAGGCCCCACAGATACGCAGTATTTT. This chain connects TRBV19 to TRBJ2-3, with 9 bases lining up with TRBD2. Per the germline V gene, CDR1 is LNHDA and CDR2 is SQIVND (reference sequence). The CDR3 loop spans 15 amino acids. V trimming: 6 bases; J trimming: 2 bases; junction bases outside the gene matches: 6.

The V call is TRBV4-1, the J call TRBJ2-5, with 13 bases fitting TRBD2. The CDR3 has 17 amino acids. V trimming: 1 base; J trimming: 2 bases; junction bases outside the gene matches: 4. Germline CDR1 MGHRA, CDR2 YSYEKL. The CDR3 loop is CASSQATSGGVQETQYF. The CDR3 DNA follows: TGCGCCAGCAGCCAAGCCACTAGCGGGGGGGTTCAAGAGACCCAGTACTTC.

The V call is TRBV9, the J call TRBJ1-2; D not certain. The V end was cut by 0 bases, the J end by 2 bases, with 8 bases between. CDR1 and CDR2 from the germline V gene are SGDLS and YYNGEE. The CDR3 runs to 14 residues. The DNA of the CDR3 is TGTGCCAGCAGCGTAGATCTACCGAACTATGGCTACACCTTC. It translates to CASSVDLPNYGYTF.

The chain carries TRBV9 and TRBJ2-5; D not resolved. Trimming stripped 3 bases from V and 5 bases from J, with 14 bases between. The V gene's germline CDR1 is SGDLS and CDR2 YYNGEE. This CDR3 contains 14 residues. CDR3 residues: CASSARPSGETQYF. The DNA of the CDR3 is TGTGCCAGCAGCGCCCGACCCTCCGGGGAGACCCAGTACTTC.

The gene calls are TRBV6-5 and TRBJ2-7; 12 bases map to TRBD2. The CDR3 loop spans 13 amino acids. V lost 9 bases, J lost 7 bases, and 7 bases stayed unmatched. CDR1 and CDR2 (germline): MNHEY, SVGAGI. CDR3 loop: CASQTSGGGEQYF. CDR3 DNA sequence: TGTGCCAGTCAGACTAGCGGGGGTGGGGAGCAGTACTTC.

This sequence joins TRBV11-2 and TRBJ2-1; TRBD2 matches 12 bases. Trimming cost V 4 bases and J 2 bases; bases outside gene matches: 3. CDR1 SGHAT and CDR2 FQNNGV come from the germline V gene. The CDR3 has 16 residues. The CDR3 sequence: CASSYASGRAYNEQFF. Written as DNA, the CDR3 is TGTGCCAGCAGCTACGCTAGCGGGAGGGCCTACAATGAGCAGTTCTTC.

This chain joins TRBV29-1 and TRBJ1-5; 8 bases line up with TRBD1. Germline values: CDR1 SQVTM, CDR2 ANQGSEA. CDR3 length equals 13 residues. The trim removed 7 bases at V and 6 bases at J, leaving 8 bases unmatched. CDR3 in amino acids: CSAGQGRSQPQHF. In nucleotides, the CDR3 is TGCAGCGCCGGACAGGGACGGAGTCAGCCCCAGCATTTT.

This rearrangement joins TRBV5-4 to TRBJ2-5, with 7 bases that match TRBD2. Germline V CDR1 and CDR2: SGHNT, YYREEE (reference sequence). There are 16 residues in the CDR3. Trimming at V came to 0 bases and at J to 6 bases, leaving 11 bases not matched to a gene. In DNA, the CDR3 is TGTGCCAGCAGCTTGGAGCCTAGCGGTGCTCGTAAGACCCAGTACTTC. It translates to CASSLEPSGARKTQYF.

The chain links TRBV4-1 to TRBJ2-4; TRBD2 agrees at 15 bases. V was pared by 4 bases and J by 2 bases, with 9 bases of the junction left unmatched. Germline values: CDR1 MGHRA, CDR2 YSYEKL. This CDR3 spans 19 amino acids. CDR3 DNA sequence: TGCGCCAGCAGCCGAGAAGGACTAGCGGGAGGGTTTACCAAAAACATTCAGTACTTC. Its protein is CASSREGLAGGFTKNIQYF.

V usage is TRBV7-2 and J usage is TRBJ2-2; 7 nucleotides match TRBD1. The J segment lost 3 bases and the V segment lost 5 bases, leaving 12 bases of the junction unmatched. This CDR3 is built from 17 residues. Germline V gene data show CDR1 as SGHTA and CDR2 as FQGNSA. The CDR3 DNA follows: TGTGCCAGCAGCACTAACGGACAGGATTTAGACACCGGGGAGCTGTTTTTT. Translation gives CASSTNGQDLDTGELFF. Using reference TRBV7-2 and TRBJ2-2 for the parts outside the CDR3, the full variable domain is GAGVSQSPSNKVTEKGKDVELRCDPISGHTALYWYRQSLGQGLEFLIYFQGNSAPDKSGLPSDRFSAERTGGSVSTLTIQRTQQEDSAVYLCASSTNGQDLDTGELFFGEGSRLTVL.

The chain is built from TRBV10-1 and TRBJ2-3; D might be TRBD2 (6 bases). The CDR3 loop spans 15 amino acids. CDR1 is WNHNN and CDR2 is SYGVQD in the germline V gene (reference sequence). V lost 0 bases and J 2 bases, leaving 9 bases between the germline ends. The CDR3 spells CASSESKRATDTQYF. As DNA, the CDR3 is TGCGCCAGCAGTGAGTCTAAGCGGGCCACAGATACGCAGTATTTT.

This clone was seen just once. The chain has TRBV15 and TRBJ1-6; TRBD1 is a possible D gene (5 bases). CDR3 length equals 15 residues. Between the trimmed V and J ends, which lost 5 bases and 9 bases, there was a span of 17 bases. Germline V gene sequence: CDR1 LNHNV, CDR2 YYDKDF (reference sequence). In nucleotides, the CDR3 is TGTGCCACCAGCCCCGGACCGGCCCAGGGTTCACCCCTCCACTTT. Residues: CATSPGPAQGSPLHF.

The chain joins TRBV4-1 to TRBJ1-1, with D possibly being TRBD1 (6 bases). The V gene's germline CDR1 is MGHRA and CDR2 YSYEKL. Trimming removed 3 bases from V and 4 bases from J, with 12 bases in between. The CDR3 is 14 residues long. The DNA of the CDR3 is TGCGCCAGCAGCCAGGGGGGAGGGGGCACTGAAGCTTTCTTT. Residues: CASSQGGGGTEAFF.

The sample holds one count of this clone. This sequence joins TRBV10-3 and TRBJ1-4, with 7 positions matching TRBD1. The germline gives CDR1 ENHRY, CDR2 SYGVKD. CDR3 length: 13 residues. The J segment lost 14 bases and the V segment lost 2 bases, leaving 8 bases of the junction unmatched. CDR3 DNA sequence: TGTGCCATCAGTGAGACACGGACAGGAAGGCTGTTTTTT. It translates to CAISETRTGRLFF.

This clone was counted once. The gene calls are TRBV5-1 and TRBJ1-2; TRBD1 aligns across 7 bases. This CDR3 is built from 14 residues. The V and J ends lost 4 bases and 3 bases, in that order; junction bases with no gene match: 6. Per germline, CDR1 SGHRS and CDR2 YFSETQ. The CDR3 spells CASSDREMDYGYTF. The CDR3 nucleotides read TGCGCCAGCAGCGACAGGGAGATGGACTATGGCTACACCTTC.

The chain is built from TRBV10-3 and TRBJ1-1, with 7 bases matching TRBD1. This CDR3 region has 16 residues. V dropped 6 bases and J dropped 1; count of bases not matched to a gene: 11. Germline values: CDR1 ENHRY, CDR2 SYGVKD. The CDR3 DNA is TGTGCCATCAGCAACGACAGGGTCAGTGGGAACACTGAAGCTTTCTTT. This sequence encodes CAISNDRVSGNTEAFF.

This clone appeared a single time. This chain uses TRBV7-8 with TRBJ2-1, with 9 bases aligning to TRBD2. Germline CDR1 SGHVS, CDR2 FQNEAQ. The ends lost 5 bases at V and 3 bases at J; junction bases unmatched: 5. The length of the CDR3 is 15 residues. The DNA for the CDR3 is TGTGCCAGCAGCCATGGAGCGGGGGGCTACAATGAGCAGTTCTTC. This encodes CASSHGAGGYNEQFF. The variable domain in full, with the rest retrieved from reference TRBV7-8 and TRBJ2-1, is GAGVSQSPRYKVAKRGQDVALRCDPISGHVSLFWYQQALGQGPEFLTYFQNEAQLDKSGLPSDRFFAERPEGSVSTLKIQRTQQEDSAVYLCASSHGAGGYNEQFFGPGTRLTVL.

The chain is built from TRBV6-1 and TRBJ2-7; D may be TRBD1 or TRBD2 (7 bases each). CDR1 is MNHNS and CDR2 is SASEGT in the germline V gene. This CDR3 contains 14 residues. Trimming removed 7 bases at V and 2 bases at J, with 15 bases between. The CDR3 spells CASKSGTAAYEQYF. The CDR3 bases are TGTGCCAGCAAAAGCGGGACAGCAGCCTACGAGCAGTACTTC.

This clone was seen only once. The chain carries TRBV3-1 (or the pseudogene TRBV3-2) and TRBJ1-2, with a possible D match to TRBD1 (5 bases). Germline assignment: CDR1 LGHDT and CDR2 YNNKEL (reference sequence). This CDR3 region has 14 residues. V was shortened by 3 bases and J by 3 bases, with 11 bases between the two germline ends. CDR3 in amino acids: CASSQRGRDYGYTF. CDR3 DNA sequence: TGTGCCAGCAGCCAGCGCGGCAGGGACTATGGCTACACCTTC.

This chain joins TRBV6-2 or TRBV6-3 and TRBJ1-2, with D maybe TRBD1 (6 bases). CDR3 length: 13 residues. Germline lookup yields CDR1 MNHEY and CDR2 SVGEGT. V gave up 2 bases and J gave up 4 bases, with 8 bases separating them. The CDR3 loop is CASSYTTGYGYTF. CDR3 in DNA: TGTGCCAGCAGTTACACGACAGGCTATGGCTACACCTTC.

This chain joins TRBV7-2 and TRBJ1-1; 9 bases match TRBD1. Looked up from germline, CDR1 is SGHTA and CDR2 is FQGNSA. CDR3 length equals 15 residues. V was pared by 4 bases and J by 0 bases, with 3 bases of the junction left unmatched. CDR3 sequence: CASSYRGLMNTEAFF. CDR3 coding DNA: TGTGCCAGCAGCTACAGGGGGCTCATGAACACTGAAGCTTTCTTT.

J is TRBJ1-2 and V is TRBV2; TRBD1 matches 9 bases. The J segment lost 4 bases and the V segment lost 6 bases, leaving 9 bases of the junction unmatched. In germline, CDR1 is SNHLY, CDR2 FYNNEI. The CDR3 has 15 residues. The CDR3: CASRVTGGAIYGYTF. The CDR3 DNA is TGTGCCAGCAGGGTTACAGGGGGCGCAATCTATGGCTACACCTTC.

This clone was seen just once. Here the CDR3 DNA reads TGTGCCAGCAGTTCAAGCACAGCCGGGACTAACTATGGCTACACCTTC. Translated, it gives CASSSSTAGTNYGYTF. J is TRBJ1-2 and V is TRBV7-9; no clear D. Germline CDR1 reads SEHNR; CDR2 reads FQNEAQ (reference sequence). Trimming took off 6 bases at V and 0 bases at J, with 17 bases between the two ends. This CDR3 has 16 amino acids.

This chain links TRBV5-1 with TRBJ1-1; tentatively, D is TRBD1 (5 bases). From germline, CDR1 is SGHRS and CDR2 YFSETQ. V was cut by 5 bases and J by 1 base, with 9 bases left in between. The CDR3 has 13 amino acids. CDR3 bases: TGCGCCAGCAGTCACGGACAGAACACTGAAGCTTTCTTT. Protein: CASSHGQNTEAFF.

The chain combines TRBV3-1 (or the pseudogene TRBV3-2) with TRBJ1-6; D gene unclear. CDR1 and CDR2 (germline): LGHDT, YNNKEL (reference sequence). The ends were cut back, 2 bases at V and 7 bases at J, with 9 bases in the middle. This CDR3 comprises 14 residues. The CDR3 nucleotides read TGTGCCAGCAGCCAAATCCTAGGGAATTCACCCCTCCACTTT. This encodes CASSQILGNSPLHF.